A single sample is the source of the 5 T cell receptor beta chains below, sequenced in a study of blood T cell repertoires in COVID-19. Sequencing was performed with immunoSEQ multiplex PCR; in TCRdb, only in-frame clones are kept and a portion is missing. Seen here are approximately 90,000 clones, around 87% observed once, and the top ten hold approximately 4.4%. The material sequenced was peripheral blood. The receptor set was obtained from a woman older than 75 with acute or convalescent COVID-19.

In its sample, this clone was seen once. The chain is built from TRBV5-1 and TRBJ2-4, with 12 bases matching TRBD2. Germline-derived CDR1 and CDR2 are SGHRS and YFSETQ. The V segment lost 0 bases and the J segment 7 bases; nucleotides outside the gene matches: 5. The CDR3 covers 16 residues. The CDR3 loop reads CASSLELAGGGNIQYF. In nucleotides, the CDR3 is TGCGCCAGCAGCTTGGAACTAGCGGGAGGCGGGAACATTCAGTACTTC.

The chain couples TRBV7-2 to TRBJ2-5; 8 positions match TRBD2. Germline V gene lookup returns CDR1 SGHTA and CDR2 FQGNSA. There are 14 residues in the CDR3. Trimming at V came to 6 bases and at J to 4 bases, leaving 7 bases not matched to a gene. CDR3 residues: CASSFSGGIETQYF. CDR3 coding DNA: TGTGCCAGCAGTTTCAGCGGGGGAATAGAGACCCAGTACTTC.

The chain has TRBV29-1 and TRBJ2-1; 10 bases agree with TRBD1. This CDR3 comprises 14 residues. Trimming removed 4 bases from V and 4 bases from J; junction bases left unmatched: 4. Germline CDR1 reads SQVTM; CDR2 reads ANQGSEA. The CDR3 is CSVVRDRGYNEQFF. In nucleotides, the CDR3 is TGCAGCGTTGTCCGGGACAGGGGATACAATGAGCAGTTCTTC.

The CDR3 here is CASSLTGGSYEQYF. The CDR3, as DNA: TGTGCCAGCAGCTTGACAGGGGGATCCTACGAGCAGTACTTC. The V gene is TRBV7-2, the J gene TRBJ2-7; 9 bases are a match to TRBD1. Germline V lookup: CDR1 SGHTA, CDR2 FQGNSA. V shed 3 bases and J 1 base; nucleotides not matched to a gene: 1. The CDR3 is made up of 14 amino acids. Variable domain in full (rest from reference TRBV7-2 and TRBJ2-7): GAGVSQSPSNKVTEKGKDVELRCDPISGHTALYWYRQSLGQGLEFLIYFQGNSAPDKSGLPSDRFSAERTGGSVSTLTIQRTQQEDSAVYLCASSLTGGSYEQYFGPGTRLTVT.

There are a few counts of this clone. The chain combines TRBV11-2 with TRBJ1-5; TRBD1 matches 8 bases. Trimming removed 4 bases from V and 4 bases from J; junction bases left unmatched: 6. The V gene's germline CDR1 is SGHAT and CDR2 FQNNGV. The CDR3 is made up of 15 amino acids. The CDR3 DNA reads as TGTGCCAGCAGCTACGGTGGGACAGGTAATCAGCCCCAGCATTTT. Its protein is CASSYGGTGNQPQHF. Full variable domain (rest looked up from reference TRBV11-2 and TRBJ1-5): EAGVAQSPRYKIIEKRQSVAFWCNPISGHATLYWYQQILGQGPKLLIQFQNNGVVDDSQLPKDRFSAERLKGVDSTLKIQPAKLEDSAVYLCASSYGGTGNQPQHFGDGTRLSIL.